This T cell receptor beta chain is from a study of shared clonotypes between healthy human individuals. As for the study in general: The study used three CD4 naive, three CD4 memory, two CD8 naive and one CD8 memory plate per donor.

The healthy adult donors were HIV-negative and reported no recent acute infections or vaccinations. Naive CD45RA+ and memory CD45RA-negative subsets were split from CD4+ cells. This clone was detected only a few times. Germline values: CDR1 SGHTA, CDR2 FQGNSA. V lost 1 base to trimming and J lost 8 bases; unmatched junction nucleotides: 11. This CDR3 is 16 amino acids long. It was at deep level that the assay was run. Produced via immunoSEQ multiplex PCR; TCRdb's table is partial and in-frame only. The table shows a few hundred thousand clones, with around 67% occurring only once. This TCR came from a man aged 25-40 years in good health. The sample consisted of memory CD4+ T cells sorted from blood. Subset reported: CD45RA-negative fraction. This chain links TRBV7-2 with TRBJ1-2, with 9 bases identical to TRBD1. The CDR3 region has the DNA TGTGCCAGCAGCTTAGGCGCGGGGACAGGGACCGACGGCTACACCTTC. Its protein is CASSLGAGTGTDGYTF.